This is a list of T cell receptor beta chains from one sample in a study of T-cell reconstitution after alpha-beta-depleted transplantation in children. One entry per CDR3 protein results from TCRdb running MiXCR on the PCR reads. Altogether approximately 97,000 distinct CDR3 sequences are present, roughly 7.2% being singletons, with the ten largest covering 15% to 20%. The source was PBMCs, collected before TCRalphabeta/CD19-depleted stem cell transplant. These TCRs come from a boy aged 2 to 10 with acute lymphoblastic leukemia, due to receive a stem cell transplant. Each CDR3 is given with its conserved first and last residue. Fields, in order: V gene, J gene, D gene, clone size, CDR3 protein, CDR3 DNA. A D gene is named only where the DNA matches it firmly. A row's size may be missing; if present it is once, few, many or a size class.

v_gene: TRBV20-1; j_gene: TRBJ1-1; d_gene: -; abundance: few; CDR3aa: CSARGTSRAEAFF; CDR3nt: TGCAGTGCTAGAGGGACAAGTAGGGCTGAAGCTTTCTTT
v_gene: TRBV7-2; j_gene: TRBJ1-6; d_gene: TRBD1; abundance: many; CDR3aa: CASSLESAQGAYSPLHF; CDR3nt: TGTGCCAGCAGCTTGGAGTCAGCACAGGGGGCATATTCACCCCTCCACTTT
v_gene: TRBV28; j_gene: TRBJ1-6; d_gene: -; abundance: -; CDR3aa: CATAGRGFNSPLHF; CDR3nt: TGTGCAACAGCGGGGAGAGGGTTTAATTCACCCCTCCACTTT
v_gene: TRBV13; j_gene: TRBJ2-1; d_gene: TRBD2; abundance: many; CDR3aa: CASSRGGNEQFF; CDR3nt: TGTGCCAGCAGCCGGGGGGGCAATGAGCAGTTCTTC
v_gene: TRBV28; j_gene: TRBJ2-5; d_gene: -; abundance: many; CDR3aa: CASSRNTGRGQETQYF; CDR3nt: TGTGCCAGCAGTCGCAATACCGGAAGAGGTCAAGAGACCCAGTACTTC
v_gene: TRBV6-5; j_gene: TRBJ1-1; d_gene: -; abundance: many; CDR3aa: CASSLEVDTEAFF; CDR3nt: TGTGCCAGCAGTTTGGAGGTCGACACTGAAGCTTTCTTT
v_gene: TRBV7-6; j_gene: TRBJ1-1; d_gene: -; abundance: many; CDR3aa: CASSSHVGGIDTEAFF; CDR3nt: TGTGCCAGCAGCTCCCACGTCGGGGGGATAGACACTGAAGCTTTCTTT
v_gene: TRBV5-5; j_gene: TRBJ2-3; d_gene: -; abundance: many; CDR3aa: CASSFPDTQYF; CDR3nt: TGTGCCAGCAGCTTCCCAGATACGCAGTATTTT
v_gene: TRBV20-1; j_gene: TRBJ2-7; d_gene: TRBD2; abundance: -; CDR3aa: CSAIRGSGGASVYEQYF; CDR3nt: TGCAGTGCCATTAGAGGTAGCGGGGGGGCCAGTGTCTACGAGCAGTACTTC
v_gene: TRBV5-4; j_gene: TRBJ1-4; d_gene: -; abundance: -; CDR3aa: CASSLGPTMKEKLFF; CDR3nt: TGTGCCAGCAGCTTGGGCCCGACCATGAAGGAAAAACTGTTTTTT
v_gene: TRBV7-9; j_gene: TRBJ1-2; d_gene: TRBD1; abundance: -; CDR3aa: CASSKETGGLGYTF; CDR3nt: TGTGCCAGCAGCAAAGAGACAGGGGGGCTTGGCTACACCTTC
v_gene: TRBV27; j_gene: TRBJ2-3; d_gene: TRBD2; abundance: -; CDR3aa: CASSSLTSGGVGTDTQYF; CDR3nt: TGTGCCAGCAGTTCCTTGACTAGCGGGGGGGTTGGAACAGATACGCAGTATTTT
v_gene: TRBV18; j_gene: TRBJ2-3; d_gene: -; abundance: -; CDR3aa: CASSPWEKTSTDTQYF; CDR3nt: TGTGCCAGCTCACCATGGGAGAAGACTAGCACAGATACGCAGTATTTT
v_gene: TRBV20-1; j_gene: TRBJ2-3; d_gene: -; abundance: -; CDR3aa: CSAPMAGWTDTQYF; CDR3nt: TGCAGTGCTCCTATGGCGGGGTGGACAGATACGCAGTATTTT
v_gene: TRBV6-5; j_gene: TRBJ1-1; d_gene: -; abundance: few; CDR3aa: CASSYGLGTEAFF; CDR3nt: TGTGCCAGCAGTTACGGGTTGGGCACTGAAGCTTTCTTT
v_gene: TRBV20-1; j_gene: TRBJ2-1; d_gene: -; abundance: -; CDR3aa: CSASQASGSGNEQFF; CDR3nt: TGCAGTGCTAGCCAGGCGAGTGGTTCGGGGAATGAGCAGTTCTTC
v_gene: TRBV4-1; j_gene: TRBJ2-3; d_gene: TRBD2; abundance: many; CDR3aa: CASSLGPGGGYGDTQYF; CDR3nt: TGCGCCAGCAGCCTTGGACCTGGCGGGGGGTACGGTGATACGCAGTATTTT
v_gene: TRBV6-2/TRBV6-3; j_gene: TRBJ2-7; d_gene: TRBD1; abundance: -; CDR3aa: CASAGTGVGEQYF; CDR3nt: TGTGCCAGCGCCGGGACAGGGGTTGGCGAGCAGTACTTC
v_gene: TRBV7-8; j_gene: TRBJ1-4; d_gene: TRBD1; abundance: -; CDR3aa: CASSSRQGRTTNEKLFF; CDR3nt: TGTGCCAGCAGCTCCCGACAGGGGAGAACAACTAATGAAAAACTGTTTTTT
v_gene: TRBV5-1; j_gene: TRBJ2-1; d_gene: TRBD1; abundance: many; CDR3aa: CASSPLTRTGGNEQFF; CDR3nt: TGCGCCAGCAGCCCCTTAACGAGAACAGGGGGCAATGAGCAGTTCTTC
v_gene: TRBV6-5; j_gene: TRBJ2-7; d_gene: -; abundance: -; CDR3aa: CASSYRHLRGVRDEQYF; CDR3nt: TGTGCCAGCAGTTACCGGCACCTGAGGGGAGTGCGGGACGAGCAGTACTTC
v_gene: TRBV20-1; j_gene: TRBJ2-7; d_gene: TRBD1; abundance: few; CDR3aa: CSARGADREYEQYF; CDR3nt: TGCAGTGCTAGAGGGGCTGACAGGGAGTACGAGCAGTACTTC